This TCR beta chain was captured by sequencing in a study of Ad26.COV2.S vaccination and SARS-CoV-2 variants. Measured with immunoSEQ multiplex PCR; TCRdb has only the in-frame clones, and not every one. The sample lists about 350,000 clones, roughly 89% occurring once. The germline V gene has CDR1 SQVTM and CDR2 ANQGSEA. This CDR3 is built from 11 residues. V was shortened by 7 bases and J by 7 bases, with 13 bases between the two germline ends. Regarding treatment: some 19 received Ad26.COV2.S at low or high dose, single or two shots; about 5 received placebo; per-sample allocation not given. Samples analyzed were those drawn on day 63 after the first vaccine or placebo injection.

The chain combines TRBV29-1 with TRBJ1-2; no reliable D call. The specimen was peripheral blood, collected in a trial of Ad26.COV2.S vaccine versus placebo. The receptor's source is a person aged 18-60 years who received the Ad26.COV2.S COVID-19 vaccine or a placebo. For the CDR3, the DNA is TGCAGCGCCCCGGTGGGAGTTGGCTACACCTTC. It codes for CSAPVGVGYTF. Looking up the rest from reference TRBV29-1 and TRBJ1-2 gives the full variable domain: SAVISQKPSRDICQRGTSLTIQCQVDSQVTMMFWYRQQPGQSLTLIATANQGSEATYESGFVIDKFPISRPNLTFSTLTVSNMSPEDSSIYLCSAPVGVGYTFGSGTRLTVV.